Following are 10 T cell receptor beta chains from one sample sequenced in a study of T cell responses to AZD1222 COVID-19 vaccine (dated by TCRdb to the early 2020s). The library was built by means of the immunoSEQ multiplex PCR assay. The immuneACCESS repertoire file appears here via TCRdb, limited to in-frame rearrangements. These files lack a portion of the clones; in checked studies, under half of the deficit traces to unresolved V genes, and the cause of the others is not known. In all, the sample holds about 90,000 clones, and 85% to 90% of those were seen once. The top ten clones comprise 10% of the sample. Interpreted using the paper, the time point label stands for: baseline before first vaccination. Explained via the paper, the treatment or condition label denotes: meningococcal conjugate vaccine given as trial control. This material consisted of peripheral blood, taken on day 0 of MenACWY control vaccination. Source of these receptors: an adult in good health.

The J gene is TRBJ1-5, the V gene TRBV15; weak D call: TRBD1 (5 bases). The V gene's germline CDR1 is LNHNV and CDR2 YYDKDF (reference sequence). V dropped 0 bases and J dropped 1 base, with 16 bases sitting between them. The CDR3 covers 18 residues. CDR3 nucleotide sequence: TGTGCCACCAGCAGAGATTACTCCGGCCAGGGCAGCAATCAGCCCCAGCATTTT. Its translation is CATSRDYSGQGSNQPQHF.

The gene calls are TRBV19 and TRBJ2-7, with D unclear. V was cut by 6 bases and J by 3 bases, with 6 bases left in between. The CDR3 consists of 11 residues. Germline lookup yields CDR1 LNHDA and CDR2 SQIVND (reference sequence). CDR3 amino acids: CASRWGYEQYF. In DNA form, the CDR3 reads TGTGCCAGTAGATGGGGCTACGAGCAGTACTTC.

This clone has just one count. The chain joins TRBV11-3 to TRBJ1-2; 10 bases are shared with TRBD1. In germline, CDR1 is SGHNT, CDR2 YENEEA. The CDR3 loop spans 16 amino acids. The V and J ends lost 5 bases and 7 bases, in that order; junction bases with no gene match: 13. The CDR3: CASSPGGTGESGGYTF. CDR3 DNA: TGTGCCAGCAGCCCCGGAGGGACAGGGGAGTCGGGTGGCTACACCTTC.

CDR3 loop: CASGDHYTSDWSDTQYF. CDR3 coding DNA: TGTGCCAGCGGGGACCACTACACCAGCGACTGGTCGGATACGCAGTATTTT. The chain recombines TRBV9 with TRBJ2-3; tentatively, D is TRBD1 or TRBD2 (5 bases each). From germline, CDR1 is SGDLS and CDR2 YYNGEE. CDR3 size: 17 residues. Between the trimmed V and J ends, which lost 7 bases and 6 bases, there was a span of 27 bases.

The chain links TRBV4-2 to TRBJ1-2; the D is unclear. The CDR3 runs 13 residues. V was cut by 11 bases and J by 5 bases, with 18 bases left in between. Germline values: CDR1 LGHNA, CDR2 YNFKEQ. The CDR3 region is CAAGGETLYGYTF. CDR3 nucleotide sequence: TGTGCCGCCGGCGGGGAAACCCTTTATGGCTACACCTTC.

The CDR3 sequence is CASSLVGGHFSGNTIYF. The CDR3 nucleotides are TGTGCCAGCAGCTTAGTAGGGGGACACTTCTCTGGAAACACCATATATTTT. J is TRBJ1-3 and V is TRBV7-2; D might be TRBD1 (6 bases). Trimming took 1 base from V and 0 from J, leaving 13 bases between them. CDR1 and CDR2 from the germline V gene are SGHTA and FQGNSA. This CDR3 has 17 amino acids.

This sequence joins TRBV7-3 and TRBJ2-2, with D possibly TRBD2 on 6 matching bases. The V gene lost 5 bases and the J gene lost 8 bases, with 12 bases spanning the gap. Germline V CDR1 and CDR2: SGHTA, FQGTGA. The CDR3 extends over 13 amino acids. The CDR3 DNA sequence: TGTGCCAGCAGCCCGCGTGGGAGGGGGGAGCTGTTTTTT. It translates to CASSPRGRGELFF. Full variable domain (remainder filled in from reference TRBV7-3 and TRBJ2-2): GAGVSQTPSNKVTEKGKYVELRCDPISGHTALYWYRQSLGQGPEFLIYFQGTGAADDSGLPNDRFFAVRPEGSVSTLKIQRTERGDSAVYLCASSPRGRGELFFGEGSRLTVL.

The table lists this clone with a count of one. The chain carries TRBV9 and TRBJ1-3; D gene ambiguous. CDR3 length: 15 amino acids. Trimming removed 1 base from V and 0 bases from J, with 8 bases in between. Germline loops: CDR1 SGDLS, CDR2 YYNGEE. Here the CDR3 DNA reads TGTGCCAGCAGCGTAAGGGATGGCTCTGGAAACACCATATATTTT. This encodes CASSVRDGSGNTIYF.

The chain employs TRBV4-1 and TRBJ2-3; 11 nucleotides match TRBD2. V gave up 1 base and J gave up 6 bases; unmatched junction bases: 9. The germline V gene encodes CDR1 MGHRA and CDR2 YSYEKL. The CDR3 is made up of 17 amino acids. The CDR3 DNA sequence: TGCGCCAGCAGCCAAGGGGGTAGCGGGGGGGCGTTGGATACGCAGTATTTT. This encodes CASSQGGSGGALDTQYF.

The sample holds one count of this clone. CDR3 sequence reads: CASSYSISGGARTQYF. CDR3 nucleotides: TGTGCCAGCAGTTACTCGATAAGCGGGGGGGCGAGGACGCAGTATTTT. This chain connects TRBV6-5 to TRBJ2-3; 10 bases align to TRBD2. Per germline, CDR1 MNHEY and CDR2 SVGAGI. V was clipped by 0 bases and J by 9 bases; unmatched bases: 9. The CDR3 is made up of 16 amino acids.